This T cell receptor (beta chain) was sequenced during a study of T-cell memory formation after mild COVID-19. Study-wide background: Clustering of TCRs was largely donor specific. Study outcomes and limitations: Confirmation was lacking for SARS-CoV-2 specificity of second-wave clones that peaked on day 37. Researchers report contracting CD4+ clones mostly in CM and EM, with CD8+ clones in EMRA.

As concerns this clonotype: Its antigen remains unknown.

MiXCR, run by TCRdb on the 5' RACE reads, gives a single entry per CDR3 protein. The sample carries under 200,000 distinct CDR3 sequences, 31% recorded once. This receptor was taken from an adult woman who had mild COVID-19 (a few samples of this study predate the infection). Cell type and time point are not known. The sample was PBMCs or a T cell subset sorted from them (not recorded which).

For the CDR3, the DNA is TGTGCCACTTCCCCGGGGGGCTACGAGCAGTACTTC. Translation gives CATSPGGYEQYF. V is TRBV12-3 or TRBV12-4 and J is TRBJ2-7; 7 nucleotides agree with TRBD2. V was clipped by 10 bases and J by 3 bases; unmatched bases: 6. The CDR3 is 12 amino acids.